This T cell receptor (beta chain) appears in the sequencing data of a study of beta chain features in type 1 diabetes. General study results and limits: Compared to healthy donors, patients appeared to have naive, central memory and Treg TCRB repertoires that were more alike. Within each of all four CD4+ subsets, Type 1 diabetes patients had TCRB CDR3s that were moderately but significantly shorter. PCR might show a preference for shorter templates, equally across patients and controls.

CD4+ cells of the naive, central memory, regulatory and stem cell-like memory types were sorted via CD45RO/CCR7/CD25/CD127/CD95/CD27. Points on this clone: Its antigen remains unidentified.

CDR1 is SGHVS, CDR2 FQNEAQ, per germline. CDR3 length: 13 amino acids. The V segment lost 6 bases and the J segment 1 base; nucleotides outside the gene matches: 1. Isolated RNA was reverse transcribed in full, so expressed TCRB transcripts were sequenced. The protocol was immunoSEQ multiplex PCR, while the TCRdb copy is restricted to in-frame clones and leaves out a portion. Among 240,000 or so clones listed, around 65% were seen once. The chain joins TRBV7-8 to TRBJ2-3; 7 positions agree with TRBD1. Sequenced sample: naive CD4+ T cells from blood. The receptor comes from a man younger than 45 in good health. CDR3 DNA: TGTGCCAGCAGAGGGGGCGGCACAGATACGCAGTATTTT. Translated, it gives CASRGGGTDTQYF.